This T cell receptor (beta chain) stems from a study of T cells in Graves' hyperthyroidism and ophthalmopathy. Amplification targeted TCR beta CDR3 regions from RNA transcripts. The TCR CDR3 first-round RT-PCR relied on the HTBI primer set. TCRdb analysed the multiplex PCR reads with MiXCR anew, one entry per CDR3 protein. The table includes 300,000 to 450,000 distinct CDR3 sequences, 15% detected once. Calling Graves' hyperthyroidism stable meant ophthalmopathy did not progress within 18 months. Patients were aged 18 to 65, had disease duration under 2 months, and had newly diagnosed hyperthyroidism. Each diagnosis drew on symptoms, thyroxine, TRAb, thyroid ultrasound and orbital computed tomography findings. Fresh 10 ml peripheral blood yielded PBMCs. The V end lost 1 base, the J end lost 0 bases, and 13 bases lay between the germline ends. The CDR3 is 16 residues long. Germline CDR1 reads DFQATT; CDR2 reads SNEGSKA (reference sequence).

The sequenced sample consisted of blood. The chain is built from TRBV20-1 and TRBJ1-5, with no clear D. The sequence derives from a woman aged 25 to 39 with Graves' hyperthyroidism. In DNA form, the CDR3 reads TGCAGTGCTAGAGTCCCAGCCGTTTATAGCAATCAGCCCCAGCATTTT. This encodes CSARVPAVYSNQPQHF.